Following are 26 T cell receptor beta chains from one sample sequenced in a study of blood T cells in healthy people across ages. Together with a sample-barcoded 5' primer, a J-beta primer mix was included in a second PCR lasting roughly 6 to 12 cycles. TCRdb reprocessed the 5' RACE reads with MiXCR, giving one entry per CDR3 protein. The sample holds 700,000 or so distinct CDR3 sequences, around a fifth seen once. Sequenced sample: blood. These receptor sequences come from a man in his 70s in good health.

This clonotype has at least ten counts. One end of the junction varies from germline; a read error may be responsible. The chain links TRBV5-1 to TRBJ1-5; the D is unclear. Germline V lookup: CDR1 SGHRS, CDR2 YFSETQ. The CDR3 runs to 13 residues. The CDR3 is CASSGGPNQPQHF. CDR3 coding DNA: TGTGCCAGCAGCGGTGGCCCCAATCAGCCCCAGCATTTT.

The V gene is TRBV20-1, the J gene TRBJ1-1; D is unresolved. Germline V CDR1 and CDR2: DFQATT, SNEGSKA (reference sequence). The CDR3 is 15 amino acids. V lost 6 bases, J lost 5 bases, and 22 bases lay in between. The CDR3 region has the DNA TGCAGTGCCGTACCCAGTGCGGGAAAAATTACTGAAGCTTTCTTT. It is translated as CSAVPSAGKITEAFF.

This sequence joins TRBV5-1 and TRBJ2-5; 7 nucleotides match TRBD2. Germline V gene sequence: CDR1 SGHRS, CDR2 YFSETQ. With 4 bases clipped from V and 4 bases from J, the junction kept 7 bases outside the gene matches. The CDR3 spans 14 residues. This chain's CDR3 is CASSQQSGGETQYF. The CDR3 DNA reads TGCGCCAGCAGCCAACAATCGGGGGGAGAGACCCAGTACTTC. Full variable domain (outside the CDR3, taken from reference TRBV5-1 and TRBJ2-5): KAGVTQTPRYLIKTRGQQVTLSCSPISGHRSVSWYQQTPGQGLQFLFEYFSETQRNKGNFPGRFSGRQFSNSRSEMNVSTLELGDSALYLCASSQQSGGETQYFGPGTRLLVL.

The chain links TRBV28 to TRBJ2-5; D is ambiguous. Trimming took off 5 bases at V and 0 bases at J, with 10 bases between the two ends. Germline loops: CDR1 MDHEN, CDR2 SYDVKM. This CDR3 has 14 residues. The CDR3: CASSKQYDQETQYF. The CDR3 DNA sequence: TGTGCCAGCAGTAAACAGTACGACCAAGAGACCCAGTACTTC.

A few counts support this clonotype. The CDR3 bases are TGCGCCAGCAGCCTACGGACTAGCGGGAGTCATGAGACCCAGTACTTC. Translation gives CASSLRTSGSHETQYF. The genes are TRBV5-1 and TRBJ2-5; TRBD2 matches 13 bases. The CDR3 is made up of 16 amino acids. The germline CDR1 and CDR2 sequences are SGHRS and YFSETQ. V gave up 4 bases and J gave up 5 bases; unmatched junction bases: 8.

The rearrangement joins TRBV28 to TRBJ2-5; TRBD2 might be the D (6 bases). CDR1 MDHEN and CDR2 SYDVKM come from the germline V gene. Trimming stripped 5 bases from V and 7 bases from J, with 11 bases between. There are 12 residues in the CDR3. The CDR3 loop is CASSPTGATQYF. Written as DNA, the CDR3 is TGTGCCAGCAGTCCGACGGGAGCGACCCAGTACTTC. The full variable domain, completed using reference TRBV28 and TRBJ2-5, is DVKVTQSSRYLVKRTGEKVFLECVQDMDHENMFWYRQDPGLGLRLIYFSYDVKMKEKGDIPEGYSVSREKKERFSLILESASTNQTSMYLCASSPTGATQYFGPGTRLLVL.

V is TRBV28 and J is TRBJ1-2, with TRBD1 matching over 7 bases. Germline trimming cut 1 base from V and 8 bases from J; bases unmatched to any gene: 10. CDR3 length: 15 amino acids. Germline-derived CDR1 and CDR2 are MDHEN and SYDVKM. The CDR3 spells CASSLSPDRVRGYTF. DNA for the CDR3: TGTGCCAGCAGTTTATCCCCCGACAGGGTGAGAGGCTACACCTTC.

There are a few counts of this clonotype. The chain employs TRBV29-1 and TRBJ2-3, with 8 bases that match TRBD2. CDR3 length: 13 amino acids. V lost 5 bases, J lost 6 bases, and 7 bases stayed unmatched. CDR1 SQVTM and CDR2 ANQGSEA come from the germline V gene. CDR3 residues: CSVLITGGDTQYF. The CDR3 DNA reads as TGCAGCGTTTTGATCACGGGAGGGGATACGCAGTATTTT.

This clonotype was recorded a few times. V is TRBV12-3 or TRBV12-4 and J is TRBJ1-6; D is undetermined. CDR3 length equals 13 residues. V gave up 3 bases and J gave up 6 bases, with 6 bases separating them. The chain's CDR3 is CASSLELNSPLHF. In nucleotides, the CDR3 is TGTGCCAGCAGTTTGGAGCTTAATTCACCCCTCCACTTT.

Comment on this clonotype: Sequence at one end of the junction differs from germline and may be a read error. The chain uses TRBV3-1 and TRBJ2-5; 7 positions agree with TRBD1. TRBJ2-7 matches the DNA end more closely, so the J call is doubtful. From germline, CDR1 is LGHDT and CDR2 YNNKEL (reference sequence). This CDR3 comprises 15 residues. As DNA, the CDR3 is TGTGCCCGCAGCTTCCAAAACAGGGGTCCCTACGAGCAGTACTTC. Protein product: CARSFQNRGPYEQYF.

A few counts support this clonotype. CDR3 region: CASSLTSGIAGELFF. CDR3 coding DNA: TGTGCCAGCAGTTTAACTAGCGGGATCGCCGGGGAGCTGTTTTTT. The rearrangement links TRBV12-3 or TRBV12-4 to TRBJ2-2; TRBD2 agrees at 10 bases. V gave up 2 bases and J gave up 6 bases; unmatched junction bases: 3. CDR3 length: 15 residues.

The chain joins TRBV7-2 to TRBJ2-2; D not certain. Germline lookup yields CDR1 SGHTA and CDR2 FQGNSA. The V gene lost 3 bases and the J gene lost 4 bases, with 9 bases spanning the gap. The CDR3 has 14 amino acids. CDR3 DNA: TGTGCCAGCAGCTTTTTCACAGCCACCGGGGAGCTGTTTTTT. As protein: CASSFFTATGELFF.

The chain combines TRBV12-3 or TRBV12-4 with TRBJ1-1, with D possibly matching TRBD1 (5 bases). V was pared by 6 bases and J by 5 bases, with 13 bases between. The CDR3 covers 13 residues. Written as DNA, the CDR3 is TGTGCCAGCAGAAGAAGGGGAATGACTGAAGCTTTCTTT. Amino acid sequence: CASRRRGMTEAFF.

This clonotype has a handful of counts. The chain combines TRBV12-3 or TRBV12-4 with TRBJ2-2, with D hard to call. The CDR3 length is 14 residues. Trimming took 2 bases from V and 5 from J, leaving 9 bases between them. The CDR3 DNA reads as TGTGCCAGCAGTTTACTAAGAGGTACCGGGGAGCTGTTTTTT. It is translated as CASSLLRGTGELFF.

This rearrangement joins TRBV2 to TRBJ2-4, with D tentatively TRBD1 or TRBD2 (5 bases each). CDR3 length: 13 amino acids. V lost 4 bases and J lost 3, with 7 bases in between. The germline gives CDR1 SNHLY, CDR2 FYNNEI. CDR3 sequence reads: CASSGDGKNIQYF. The CDR3 nucleotides read TGTGCCAGCAGTGGGGACGGCAAAAACATTCAGTACTTC.

The table lists this clonotype with a count of one. The V and J genes are TRBV27 and TRBJ2-1, with 8 bases that match TRBD1. V trimming: 6 bases; J trimming: 7 bases; junction bases outside the gene matches: 8. Germline V gives CDR1 MNHEY, CDR2 SMNVEV (reference sequence). The CDR3 covers 14 residues. The DNA for the CDR3 is TGTGCCAGCAGAGAGCAGGGGGCCGTAAATGAGCAGTTCTTC. This codes for CASREQGAVNEQFF.

The genes are TRBV13 and TRBJ1-6; D is unclear. The CDR3 has 16 residues. Germline V gene sequence: CDR1 PRHDT, CDR2 FYEKMQ (reference sequence). V lost 0 bases, J lost 7 bases, and 13 bases lay in between. The CDR3 DNA sequence: TGTGCCAGCAGCTTAGGCCGGTCTCTAGACAATTCACCCCTCCACTTT. Translating gives CASSLGRSLDNSPLHF.

This clonotype was observed at least ten times. The gene calls are TRBV11-2 and TRBJ2-1; 9 bases agree with TRBD2. The CDR3 covers 16 residues. The ends lost 1 base at V and 10 bases at J; junction bases unmatched: 11. Looked up from germline, CDR1 is SGHAT and CDR2 is FQNNGV. The CDR3, as DNA: TGTGCCAGCAGCTTAGGCACGGGACTAGCCAAGGGGGAGCAGTTCTTC. It yields the protein CASSLGTGLAKGEQFF.

This clonotype came up a few times. The V call is TRBV28, the J call TRBJ2-4, with D perhaps matching TRBD1 or TRBD2 (5 bases each). The CDR3 is 15 amino acids. Trimming shortened V by 3 bases and J by 1 base, and 10 bases separated the two germline ends. The V gene's germline CDR1 is MDHEN and CDR2 SYDVKM. The CDR3 sequence: CASSFVGVAKNIQYF. The CDR3 nucleotides read TGTGCCAGCAGTTTTGTGGGGGTGGCCAAAAACATTCAGTACTTC.

This chain connects TRBV5-1 to TRBJ2-7; D is perhaps TRBD2 (6 bases). The V end was cut by 4 bases, the J end by 2 bases, with 16 bases between. Germline lookup yields CDR1 SGHRS and CDR2 YFSETQ. The CDR3 runs 15 residues. The CDR3 here is CASSGGAGLTYEQYF. The CDR3 bases are TGCGCCAGCAGCGGGGGAGCGGGTTTGACCTACGAGCAGTACTTC.

The V and J genes are TRBV20-1 and TRBJ1-3; D is perhaps TRBD1 (6 bases). Trimming shortened V by 1 base and J by 4 bases, and 11 bases separated the two germline ends. The germline CDR1 and CDR2 sequences are DFQATT and SNEGSKA (reference sequence). The length of the CDR3 is 14 residues. Here the CDR3 DNA reads TGCAGTGCTAGAGGACAGGCCGCCGGAAACACCATATATTTT. This gives the protein CSARGQAAGNTIYF.

There are a few counts of this clonotype. This chain links TRBV11-2 with TRBJ2-5; 7 bases align to TRBD1. The DNA end is more similar to TRBJ2-7, so the J call may be wrong. The CDR3 length is 15 residues. CDR1 is SGHAT, CDR2 FQNNGV, per germline. The CDR3 coding sequence is TGTGCCAGCAGCTCAGGACAGGTACAAACCTACGAGCAGTACTTC. It is translated as CASSSGQVQTYEQYF.

This clonotype has a handful of counts. The chain recombines TRBV14 with TRBJ2-1, with 11 bases aligning to TRBD2. The CDR3 spans 16 residues. V lost 2 bases, J lost 9 bases, and 9 bases stayed unmatched. Per germline, CDR1 SGHDN and CDR2 FVKESK. Here the CDR3 reads CASSQIAGGPGSEQFF. As DNA, the CDR3 is TGTGCCAGCAGCCAAATAGCGGGAGGGCCCGGGTCTGAGCAGTTCTTC.

In its sample, this clonotype was seen many times. The DNA for the CDR3 is TGCAGTGCTAGACTCCTAGGCACAGATACGCAGTATTTT. Amino acids: CSARLLGTDTQYF. The chain uses TRBV20-1 and TRBJ2-3; no firm D call. V dropped 2 bases and J dropped 1 base, with 7 bases sitting between them. The length of the CDR3 is 13 residues. CDR1 and CDR2 from the germline V gene are DFQATT and SNEGSKA (reference sequence).

The V call is TRBV7-7, the J call TRBJ2-7, with D possibly called TRBD1 or TRBD2 (5 bases each). The CDR3 is made up of 14 amino acids. Germline-derived CDR1 and CDR2 are SSHAT and FNYEAQ (reference sequence). Trimming took 5 bases from V and 3 from J, leaving 14 bases between them. The CDR3 sequence is CASSHRDVNYEQYV. The DNA of the CDR3 is TGTGCCAGCAGCCACCGGGACGTTAACTACGAGCAGTACGTC.

This clonotype came up many times. The rearrangement joins TRBV28 to TRBJ2-1, with D perhaps matching TRBD1 (5 bases). The germline V and J ends were trimmed by 7 bases and 3 bases, with 10 bases remaining between them. The CDR3 runs to 13 residues. CDR1 and CDR2 (germline): MDHEN, SYDVKM. Written as DNA, the CDR3 is TGTGCCAGCACGTGGCAGGGCTACAATGAGCAGTTCTTC. Amino acids: CASTWQGYNEQFF.